The 14 T cell receptor beta chains in this list originate from one sample, sequenced in a study of T-cell reconstitution after alpha-beta-depleted transplantation in children. A library of TCRbeta sequences, prepared with unique molecular identifiers, was generated. TCRdb analysed the PCR reads with MiXCR anew, one entry per CDR3 protein. The sample records just over 950,000 distinct CDR3 sequences, 25% to 35% being singletons. The source was PBMCs, mostly from graft donor cells, collected 360 days after TCRalphabeta/CD19-depleted stem cell transplant. These receptors were obtained from a boy in the first two years of life who had a stem cell transplant for SCID, so the T cells may come from the graft donor.

The genes are TRBV29-1 and TRBJ1-1; 12 bases fit TRBD1. Germline trimming cut 5 bases from V and 4 bases from J; bases unmatched to any gene: 14. The V gene's germline CDR1 is SQVTM and CDR2 ANQGSEA. This CDR3 has 17 residues. CDR3 nucleotide sequence: TGCAGCGTTCAAAAGAACCGGGACAGGGGGCCGGGCACTGAAGCTTTCTTT. Translated: CSVQKNRDRGPGTEAFF.

This chain joins TRBV10-3 and TRBJ2-2; 11 bases agree with TRBD1. The CDR3 runs 15 residues. Germline CDR1 is ENHRY and CDR2 is SYGVKD. J gave up 6 bases and V 4 bases, and 4 bases lay outside the gene matches. The CDR3 DNA reads as TGTGCCATCAGTGCTGGGGGACAGGGGGCCGGGGAGCTGTTTTTT. Residues: CAISAGGQGAGELFF.

This clonotype was counted between two and nine times. V and J are TRBV28 and TRBJ2-7, with D possibly being TRBD1 (7 bases). The CDR3 loop spans 16 amino acids. Germline V CDR1 and CDR2: MDHEN, SYDVKM. Trimming stripped 6 bases from V and 0 bases from J, with 18 bases between. The CDR3 here is CASSDPRGRHSYEQYF. Here the CDR3 DNA reads TGTGCCAGCAGCGATCCCAGGGGGAGGCACTCCTACGAGCAGTACTTC. The full variable domain, rest sourced from reference TRBV28 and TRBJ2-7, is DVKVTQSSRYLVKRTGEKVFLECVQDMDHENMFWYRQDPGLGLRLIYFSYDVKMKEKGDIPEGYSVSREKKERFSLILESASTNQTSMYLCASSDPRGRHSYEQYFGPGTRLTVT.

This clonotype was detected only a few times. This chain uses TRBV7-2 with TRBJ2-3; D uncertain. V gave up 4 bases and J gave up 11 bases, with 13 bases separating them. CDR3 length: 12 residues. The germline V gene has CDR1 SGHTA and CDR2 FQGNSA. For the CDR3, the DNA is TGTGCCAGCAGCTCCCCCCCTGGGGTGCAGTATTTT. Translated, it gives CASSSPPGVQYF.

This clonotype appeared a single time. This sequence joins TRBV19 and TRBJ1-5; maybe TRBD1 (6 bases). V was shortened by 7 bases and J by 2 bases, with 15 bases between the two germline ends. The CDR3 runs 15 residues. Germline assignment: CDR1 LNHDA and CDR2 SQIVND (reference sequence). This CDR3 reads CASTSQGRRNQPQHF. The CDR3 DNA reads as TGTGCCAGTACTTCACAGGGAAGACGCAATCAGCCCCAGCATTTT.

The chain joins TRBV24-1 to TRBJ2-1, with 12 bases identical to TRBD2. V was clipped by 2 bases and J by 9 bases; unmatched bases: 7. CDR3 length: 16 residues. Germline CDR1 KGHDR, CDR2 SFDVKD. CDR3 region: CATSDSGLAGGGEQFF. CDR3 bases: TGTGCCACCAGTGATTCGGGACTAGCGGGTGGGGGTGAGCAGTTCTTC.

This clonotype appeared a few times. The rearrangement joins TRBV5-1 to TRBJ2-2; TRBD1 matches at 9 bases. The junction had 9 bases not matched to a gene; V was cut back by 4 bases and J by 5 bases. The CDR3 consists of 16 residues. Germline-derived CDR1 and CDR2 are SGHRS and YFSETQ. Written as DNA, the CDR3 is TGCGCCAGCAGCGAAGAAATGGGGACAGGGACCGGGGAGCTGTTTTTT. This encodes CASSEEMGTGTGELFF. Filled out from reference TRBV5-1 and TRBJ2-2, the complete variable domain reads KAGVTQTPRYLIKTRGQQVTLSCSPISGHRSVSWYQQTPGQGLQFLFEYFSETQRNKGNFPGRFSGRQFSNSRSEMNVSTLELGDSALYLCASSEEMGTGTGELFFGEGSRLTVL.

This clonotype has more than one count but fewer than ten. This chain joins TRBV4-3 and TRBJ1-5; no firm D call. Trimming shortened V by 0 bases and J by 8 bases, and 14 bases separated the two germline ends. CDR3 length: 15 amino acids. CDR1 and CDR2 (germline): LGHNA, YSLEER. The CDR3 protein is CASSQDFVAWEPQHF. In nucleotides, the CDR3 is TGCGCCAGCAGCCAAGATTTCGTGGCGTGGGAGCCCCAGCATTTT.

This clonotype was observed a few times. This chain joins TRBV5-1 and TRBJ2-7; D call uncertain. CDR1 and CDR2 (germline): SGHRS, YFSETQ. The CDR3 sequence is 15 residues long. V was pared by 0 bases and J by 3 bases, with 13 bases between. The CDR3 is CASSLGAGLYYEQYF. The CDR3 DNA reads TGCGCCAGCAGCTTGGGGGCAGGCCTTTACTACGAGCAGTACTTC.

The chain combines TRBV20-1 with TRBJ2-3; 11 bases match TRBD1. CDR1 is DFQATT and CDR2 is SNEGSKA in the germline V gene (reference sequence). V shed 6 bases, J shed 4 bases, and the junction held 6 bases outside the gene matches. The CDR3 is 14 amino acids. The CDR3 DNA reads as TGCAGTGCAACCGGGACAGGGGGACCAGATACGCAGTATTTT. This encodes CSATGTGGPDTQYF.

This clonotype was seen a handful of times. The rearrangement uses TRBV5-1 and TRBJ2-7, with 8 bases lining up with TRBD2. Germline V gene sequence: CDR1 SGHRS, CDR2 YFSETQ. CDR3 length: 14 residues. The V gene end was trimmed by 1 base and the J gene end by 5 bases; junction bases not matched to a gene: 5. The CDR3 loop is CASSLSGGIHEQYF. The CDR3 DNA sequence: TGCGCCAGCAGCTTGTCGGGAGGGATCCACGAGCAGTACTTC.

This clonotype was seen only a few times. The chain employs TRBV12-3 or TRBV12-4 and TRBJ2-5; D ambiguous. CDR3 length: 15 residues. The ends were cut back, 3 bases at V and 5 bases at J, with 16 bases in the middle. CDR3 region: CASSFWLVRLETQYF. CDR3 coding DNA: TGTGCCAGCAGTTTCTGGCTAGTCCGCCTGGAGACCCAGTACTTC.

CDR3 bases: TGCGCCAGCAGCTACCTCCCTGGACTAGCGGGGTCCTACAATGAGCAGTTCTTC. Residues: CASSYLPGLAGSYNEQFF. The chain joins TRBV5-1 to TRBJ2-1; 12 bases are shared with TRBD2. Germline values: CDR1 SGHRS, CDR2 YFSETQ. This CDR3 contains 18 residues. V shed 3 bases, J shed 1 base, and the junction held 8 bases outside the gene matches.

This clonotype has more than one count but fewer than ten. The V and J genes are TRBV24-1 and TRBJ2-3; no firm D call. Trimming removed 5 bases from V and 12 bases from J, with 14 bases in between. The CDR3 has 12 amino acids. Germline CDR1 reads KGHDR; CDR2 reads SFDVKD. The CDR3 reads CATSAPFETQYF. CDR3 sequence (DNA): TGTGCCACCAGTGCACCCTTTGAGACCCAGTATTTT.